Shown below are 13 T cell receptor beta chains from a single sample sequenced in a study of a mutant IDH1 vaccine in newly diagnosed glioma. Described time point: baseline, week 1 (first vaccination visit). Specified treatment: pre-vaccination baseline after standard-of-care therapy. Produced via immunoSEQ multiplex PCR; TCRdb's table is partial and in-frame only. The repertoire holds under 65,000 clones, with about 83% as singletons. Sequencing used PBMCs, obtained from a glioma patient treated with radiotherapy, temozolomide or both. These TCRs come from a woman aged 40-49 years with glioma.

The chain couples TRBV6-1 to TRBJ1-2; unclear D gene. The CDR3 loop spans 14 amino acids. The V gene's germline CDR1 is MNHNS and CDR2 SASEGT. V was pared by 1 base and J by 2 bases, with 8 bases between. The CDR3 protein is CASSEVGSNYGYTF. CDR3 sequence (DNA): TGTGCCAGCAGTGAAGTCGGCAGCAACTATGGCTACACCTTC.

The chain links TRBV25-1 to TRBJ2-1, with D uncertain. The CDR3 has 11 residues. The ends were cut back, 7 bases at V and 9 bases at J, with 10 bases in the middle. Looked up from germline, CDR1 is MGHDK and CDR2 is SYGVNS. CDR3 DNA: TGTGCCAGCAAGGAAGCCGGTGAGCAGTTCTTC. Its protein product is CASKEAGEQFF.

The chain employs TRBV7-9 and TRBJ2-7, with D hard to call. V lost 1 base and J 3 bases, leaving 4 bases between the germline ends. CDR1 SEHNR and CDR2 FQNEAQ come from the germline V gene (reference sequence). The CDR3 has 12 residues. The CDR3 loop reads CASSLVGYEQYF. The CDR3 coding sequence is TGTGCCAGCAGCTTAGTGGGCTACGAGCAGTACTTC. Supplemented by reference TRBV7-9 and TRBJ2-7, the full variable domain reads DTGVSQNPRHKITKRGQNVTFRCDPISEHNRLYWYRQTLGQGPEFLTYFQNEAQLEKSRLLSDRFSAERPKGSFSTLEIQRTEQGDSAMYLCASSLVGYEQYFGPGTRLTVT.

J is TRBJ2-3 and V is TRBV5-6; perhaps D is TRBD1 or TRBD2 (5 bases each). CDR1 SGHDT and CDR2 YYEEEE come from the germline V gene. Deletions cut 4 bases from V and 5 bases from J, with 11 bases between. The CDR3 spans 13 residues. The CDR3 DNA is TGTGCCAGCAGCCCCGTGGGGGTAGATACGCAGTATTTT. Amino acids: CASSPVGVDTQYF.

The chain has TRBV25-1 and TRBJ1-6; D unresolved. Trimming pared 6 bases from V and 9 bases from J, leaving 18 bases between. The germline CDR1 and CDR2 sequences are MGHDK and SYGVNS. This CDR3 is 15 amino acids long. CDR3 nucleotides: TGTGCCAGCAGGGAAGAGGCCAGCGTGGGTTCACCCCTCCACTTT. Its protein product is CASREEASVGSPLHF.

The chain has TRBV5-6 and TRBJ2-7; D gene ambiguous. V dropped 2 bases and J dropped 0 bases, with 12 bases sitting between them. CDR1 is SGHDT and CDR2 is YYEEEE in the germline V gene. The CDR3 length is 15 residues. The CDR3 DNA follows: TGTGCCAGCAGCTTCCGGGCTCCGAGCTCCTACGAGCAGTACTTC. Protein sequence: CASSFRAPSSYEQYF.

This clone was picked up a small number of times. The genes are TRBV4-1 and TRBJ2-1; TRBD2 matches 8 bases. The CDR3 consists of 16 residues. Looked up from germline, CDR1 is MGHRA and CDR2 is YSYEKL. J was trimmed by 7 bases and V by 3 bases; bases with no gene match: 11. CDR3 DNA: TGCGCCAGCAGCCAGCCGGGACTAGAATTCTTGAATGAGCAGTTCTTC. The encoded protein is CASSQPGLEFLNEQFF.

The chain uses TRBV7-2 and TRBJ2-6, with D possibly being TRBD2 (7 bases). The germline CDR1 and CDR2 sequences are SGHTA and FQGNSA. There are 15 residues in the CDR3. Trimming removed 8 bases from V and 2 bases from J, with 13 bases in between. The DNA for the CDR3 is TGTGCCAGCTCTAAAGGGGGGGCTGGGGCCAACGTCCTGACTTTC. It translates to CASSKGGAGANVLTF.

The rearrangement uses TRBV6-6 and TRBJ2-1; D ambiguous. The CDR3 is made up of 13 amino acids. CDR1 and CDR2 from the germline V gene are MNHNY and SVGAGI (reference sequence). The V gene lost 4 bases and the J gene lost 6 bases, with 10 bases spanning the gap. The CDR3 nucleotides are TGTGCCAGCAGTTCCCCGAATATCAATGAGCAGTTCTTC. As protein: CASSSPNINEQFF.

The chain combines TRBV15 with TRBJ1-5; D uncertain. Germline values: CDR1 LNHNV, CDR2 YYDKDF (reference sequence). The CDR3 consists of 13 residues. The V end lost 3 bases, the J end lost 3 bases, and 6 bases lay between the germline ends. The CDR3 DNA sequence: TGTGCCACCAGCAGGGAGGACAATCAGCCCCAGCATTTT. This sequence encodes CATSREDNQPQHF. The full variable domain, its missing parts supplied by reference TRBV15 and TRBJ1-5, is DAMVIQNPRYQVTQFGKPVTLSCSQTLNHNVMYWYQQKSSQAPKLLFHYYDKDFNNEADTPDNFQSRRPNTSFCFLDIRSPGLGDTAMYLCATSREDNQPQHFGDGTRLSIL.

The V and J genes are TRBV5-5 and TRBJ1-1; TRBD1 agrees at 9 bases. Trimming removed 4 bases from V and 4 bases from J; junction bases left unmatched: 5. CDR1 is SGHKS, CDR2 YYEKEE, per germline (reference sequence). The CDR3 runs to 14 residues. Here the CDR3 reads CASSGTGWSTEAFF. CDR3 DNA sequence: TGTGCCAGCAGCGGGACAGGGTGGAGCACTGAAGCTTTCTTT.

This rearrangement joins TRBV7-2 to TRBJ2-7; no firm D call. This CDR3 contains 15 residues. Germline lookup yields CDR1 SGHTA and CDR2 FQGNSA. Trimming removed 5 bases at V and 3 bases at J, with 17 bases between. CDR3 bases: TGTGCCAGCAGCCTAGATTCGACGGTATACTACGAGCAGTACTTC. Its translation is CASSLDSTVYYEQYF.

The V call is TRBV19, the J call TRBJ2-1, with TRBD2 identical over 8 bases. The germline gives CDR1 LNHDA, CDR2 SQIVND (reference sequence). The ends lost 3 bases at V and 12 bases at J; junction bases unmatched: 7. This CDR3 is built from 13 residues. CDR3 sequence reads: CASSIGRSGGQFF. The CDR3 bases are TGTGCCAGTAGTATCGGGAGGAGCGGGGGGCAGTTCTTC.